Listed here are 11 T cell receptor beta chains from one sample, sequenced in a study of CD8+ T cells in alopecia areata. It was cDNA, reverse transcribed from extracted RNA, that served as the sequencing template. Libraries were prepared by immunoSEQ multiplex PCR; TCRdb keeps only in-frame clonotypes and omits some of them. Of around 70,000 clones listed, over 25% were seen once; the top ten hold around 14%. This sample's treatment: oral pan-JAK inhibitor, 5-10 mg twice daily. The input for sequencing was CD8+ T cells sorted from blood, taken at week 4, from a patient treated with tofacitinib. Receptor source: a human donor with alopecia areata.

The chain recombines TRBV29-1 with TRBJ2-7; D not certain. Germline V gene lookup returns CDR1 SQVTM and CDR2 ANQGSEA. This CDR3 has 13 amino acids. Between the trimmed V and J ends, which lost 4 bases and 0 bases, there was a span of 10 bases. In nucleotides, the CDR3 is TGCAGCGTTGTTGGGATCCACTCCTACGAGCAGTACTTC. This translates into CSVVGIHSYEQYF.

This clone was seen a handful of times. The chain couples TRBV29-1 to TRBJ2-7; TRBD2 might be the D (6 bases). From germline, CDR1 is SQVTM and CDR2 ANQGSEA. The CDR3 spans 13 residues. The V and J ends lost 4 bases and 5 bases respectively, with 15 bases between them. CDR3 bases: TGCAGCGTTGGTACTAGCACAATCCACGAGCAGTACTTC. It specifies CSVGTSTIHEQYF.

The CDR3 region is CSVDWIGGGYEQFF. The DNA for the CDR3 is TGCAGCGTTGACTGGATTGGGGGAGGCTATGAGCAGTTCTTC. This chain uses TRBV29-1 with TRBJ2-1; weak D call: TRBD2 (6 bases). Germline CDR1 reads SQVTM; CDR2 reads ANQGSEA. Trimming took off 3 bases at V and 8 bases at J, with 17 bases between the two ends. CDR3 length equals 14 residues.

V gene TRBV29-1 combines with J gene TRBJ1-5, with D perhaps TRBD1 (5 bases). Germline CDR1 SQVTM, CDR2 ANQGSEA. CDR3 size: 13 residues. With 7 bases removed from V and 6 bases from J, the gap between germline ends came to 16 bases. Written as DNA, the CDR3 is TGCAGCGCCACGGAGGGGACGGGTCAGCCCCAGCATTTT. This sequence encodes CSATEGTGQPQHF.

The chain uses TRBV4-1 and TRBJ1-2, with a possible D match to TRBD1 (6 bases). V dropped 1 base and J dropped 4 bases, with 7 bases sitting between them. Germline-derived CDR1 and CDR2 are MGHRA and YSYEKL. CDR3 length equals 13 residues. CDR3 sequence reads: CASSQAGAYGYTF. Written as DNA, the CDR3 is TGCGCCAGCAGCCAAGCAGGGGCCTATGGCTACACCTTC.

The table lists this clone with a few counts. The chain couples TRBV29-1 to TRBJ1-1; no firm D call. This CDR3 region has 12 residues. The V end was cut by 5 bases, the J end by 1 base, with 8 bases between. Germline CDR1 and CDR2: SQVTM and ANQGSEA. The chain's CDR3 is CSVPDTNTEAFF. The CDR3 region has the DNA TGCAGCGTTCCAGATACGAACACTGAAGCTTTCTTT.

A few counts support this clone. The chain combines TRBV11-2 with TRBJ2-2; D not resolved. Germline V lookup: CDR1 SGHAT, CDR2 FQNNGV. V lost 5 bases, J lost 6 bases, and 4 bases lay in between. The CDR3 is 11 residues long. The CDR3 DNA follows: TGTGCCAGCAGCCCGTCCGGGGAGCTGTTTTTT. Protein product: CASSPSGELFF.

The rearrangement links TRBV30 to TRBJ1-1; 7 bases agree with TRBD1. CDR1 is GTSNPN, CDR2 SVGIG, per germline (reference sequence). V lost 2 bases to trimming and J lost 7 bases; unmatched junction nucleotides: 10. The CDR3 spans 14 residues. The CDR3, as DNA: TGTGCCTGGAGTTGGGACAGCCCGATATTTGAAGCTTTCTTT. The encoded protein is CAWSWDSPIFEAFF.

This clone was detected many times. The chain couples TRBV27 to TRBJ1-5, with a weak D call TRBD1 (5 bases). The V end lost 1 base, the J end lost 1 base, and 11 bases lay between the germline ends. The CDR3 extends over 16 amino acids. CDR1 is MNHEY, CDR2 SMNVEV, per germline (reference sequence). CDR3 amino acids: CASSLFGGKSNQPQHF. For the CDR3, the DNA is TGTGCCAGCAGTTTATTTGGGGGGAAAAGCAATCAGCCCCAGCATTTT.

The chain has TRBV29-1 and TRBJ2-1; 10 bases map to TRBD2. V was clipped by 8 bases and J by 6 bases; unmatched bases: 1. Germline V gene data show CDR1 as SQVTM and CDR2 as ANQGSEA. This CDR3 spans 11 amino acids. Here the CDR3 reads CSSSGGNEQFF. The CDR3 nucleotides are TGCAGCTCTAGCGGGGGCAATGAGCAGTTCTTC.

This clone was picked up a small number of times. The genes are TRBV5-1 and TRBJ2-5, with D uncertain. Germline V lookup: CDR1 SGHRS, CDR2 YFSETQ. This CDR3 is 12 amino acids long. Trimming left V 2 bases short and J 3 bases short, with 5 bases between. The CDR3 sequence: CASSFSKETQYF. The CDR3 nucleotides read TGCGCCAGCAGCTTTTCCAAAGAGACCCAGTACTTC.